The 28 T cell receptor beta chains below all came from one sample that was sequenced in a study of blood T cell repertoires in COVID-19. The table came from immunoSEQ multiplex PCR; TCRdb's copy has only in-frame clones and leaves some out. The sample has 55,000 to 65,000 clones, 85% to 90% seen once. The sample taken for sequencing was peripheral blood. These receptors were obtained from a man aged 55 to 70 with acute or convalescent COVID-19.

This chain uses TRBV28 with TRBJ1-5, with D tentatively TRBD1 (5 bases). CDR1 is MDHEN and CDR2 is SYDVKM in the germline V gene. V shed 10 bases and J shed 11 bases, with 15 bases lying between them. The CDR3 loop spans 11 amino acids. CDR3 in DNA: TGTGCCACGGGGGTCCCCGGCGCCCAGCATTTT. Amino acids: CATGVPGAQHF.

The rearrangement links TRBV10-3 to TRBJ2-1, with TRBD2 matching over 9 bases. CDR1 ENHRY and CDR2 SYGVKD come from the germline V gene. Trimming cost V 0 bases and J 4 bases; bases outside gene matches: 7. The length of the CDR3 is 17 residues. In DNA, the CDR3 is TGTGCCATCAGTGAGTCGAGGGCTAGCGGGGATTACAATGAGCAGTTCTTC. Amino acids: CAISESRASGDYNEQFF.

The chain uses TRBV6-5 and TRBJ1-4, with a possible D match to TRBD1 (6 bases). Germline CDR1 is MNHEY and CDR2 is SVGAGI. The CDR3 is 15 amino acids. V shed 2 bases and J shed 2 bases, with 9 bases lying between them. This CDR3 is CASSYTGSTNEKLFF. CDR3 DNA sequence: TGTGCCAGCAGTTACACAGGGTCTACTAATGAAAAACTGTTTTTT.

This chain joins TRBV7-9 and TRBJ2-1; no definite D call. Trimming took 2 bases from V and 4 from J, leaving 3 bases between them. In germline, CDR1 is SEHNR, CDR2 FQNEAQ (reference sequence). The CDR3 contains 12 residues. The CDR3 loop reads CASSLTYNEQFF. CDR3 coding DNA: TGTGCCAGCAGCTTAACTTACAATGAGCAGTTCTTC.

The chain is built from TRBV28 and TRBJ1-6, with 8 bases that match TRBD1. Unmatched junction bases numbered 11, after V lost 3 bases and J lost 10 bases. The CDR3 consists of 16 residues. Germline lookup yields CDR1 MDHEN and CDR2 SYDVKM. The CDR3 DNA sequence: TGTGCCAGCAGTTTCCTAGTTGGGACAGGAGCCTCACCCCTCCACTTT. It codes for CASSFLVGTGASPLHF.

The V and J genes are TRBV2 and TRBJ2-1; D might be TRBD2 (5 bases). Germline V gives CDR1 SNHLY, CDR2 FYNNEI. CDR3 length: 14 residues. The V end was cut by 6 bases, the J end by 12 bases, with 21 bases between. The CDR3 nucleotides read TGTGCCAGCAGCCCCGTAAGAGGGTCAATCGGGCAGTTCTTC. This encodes CASSPVRGSIGQFF.

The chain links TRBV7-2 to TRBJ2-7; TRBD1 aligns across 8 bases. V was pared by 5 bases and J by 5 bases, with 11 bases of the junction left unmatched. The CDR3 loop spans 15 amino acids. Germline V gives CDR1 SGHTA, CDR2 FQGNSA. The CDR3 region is CASSPGQGAFHEQYF. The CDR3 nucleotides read TGTGCCAGCAGCCCTGGACAGGGAGCCTTTCACGAGCAGTACTTC. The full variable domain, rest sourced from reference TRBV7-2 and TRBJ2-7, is GAGVSQSPSNKVTEKGKDVELRCDPISGHTALYWYRQSLGQGLEFLIYFQGNSAPDKSGLPSDRFSAERTGGSVSTLTIQRTQQEDSAVYLCASSPGQGAFHEQYFGPGTRLTVT.

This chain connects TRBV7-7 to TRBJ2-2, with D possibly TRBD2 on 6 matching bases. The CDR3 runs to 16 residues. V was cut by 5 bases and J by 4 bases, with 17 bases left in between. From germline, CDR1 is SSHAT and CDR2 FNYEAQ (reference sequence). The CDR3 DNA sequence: TGTGCCAGCAGCCCAATGACTAGTAAGAGCACCGGGGAGCTGTTTTTT. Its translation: CASSPMTSKSTGELFF.

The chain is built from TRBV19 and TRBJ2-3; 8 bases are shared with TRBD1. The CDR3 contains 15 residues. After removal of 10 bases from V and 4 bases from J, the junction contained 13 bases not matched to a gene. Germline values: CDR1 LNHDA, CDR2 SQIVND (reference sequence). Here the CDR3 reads CATTWRDRSSDTQYF. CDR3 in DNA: TGTGCCACAACGTGGCGGGACAGGAGCTCAGATACGCAGTATTTT.

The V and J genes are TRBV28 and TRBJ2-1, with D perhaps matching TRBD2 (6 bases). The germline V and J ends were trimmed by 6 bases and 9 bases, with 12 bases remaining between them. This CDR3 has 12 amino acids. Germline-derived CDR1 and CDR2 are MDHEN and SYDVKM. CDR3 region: CASSLRAGEQFF. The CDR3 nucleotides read TGTGCCAGCAGCCTTAGAGCGGGTGAGCAGTTCTTC.

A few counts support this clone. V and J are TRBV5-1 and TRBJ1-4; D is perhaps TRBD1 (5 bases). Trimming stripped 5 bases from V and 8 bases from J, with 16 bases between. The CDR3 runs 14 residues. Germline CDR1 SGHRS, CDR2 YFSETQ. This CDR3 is CASSLLGANEKLFF. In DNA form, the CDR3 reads TGCGCCAGCAGTTTATTAGGGGCAAACGAAAAACTGTTTTTT.

In DNA, the CDR3 is TGTGCCAGCAGCTCAACAGTCTACAATGAGCAGTTCTTC. Its protein product is CASSSTVYNEQFF. The gene calls are TRBV14 and TRBJ2-1; no firm D call. The CDR3 is 13 residues long. Germline V CDR1 and CDR2: SGHDN, FVKESK. Trimming stripped 5 bases from V and 3 bases from J, with 8 bases between.

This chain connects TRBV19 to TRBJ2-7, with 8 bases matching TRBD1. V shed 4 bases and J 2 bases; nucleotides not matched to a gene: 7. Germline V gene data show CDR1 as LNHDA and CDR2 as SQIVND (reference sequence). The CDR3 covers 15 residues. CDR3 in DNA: TGTGCCAGTAGTACCCGCGGGACAGGTACCTACGAGCAGTACTTC. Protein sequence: CASSTRGTGTYEQYF.

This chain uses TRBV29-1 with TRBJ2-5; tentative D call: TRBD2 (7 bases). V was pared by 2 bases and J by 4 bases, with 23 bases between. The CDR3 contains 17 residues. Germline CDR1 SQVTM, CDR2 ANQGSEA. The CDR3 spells CSVEWASGGGGGETQYF. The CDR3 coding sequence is TGCAGCGTTGAATGGGCTAGCGGAGGGGGTGGTGGAGAGACCCAGTACTTC.

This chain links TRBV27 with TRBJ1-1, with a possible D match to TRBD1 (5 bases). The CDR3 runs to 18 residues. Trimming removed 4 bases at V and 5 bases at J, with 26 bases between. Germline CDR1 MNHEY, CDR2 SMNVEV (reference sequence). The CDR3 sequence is CASSSSPGLATKRTEAFF. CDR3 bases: TGTGCCAGCAGTTCGTCTCCGGGACTAGCTACTAAGAGGACTGAAGCTTTCTTT.

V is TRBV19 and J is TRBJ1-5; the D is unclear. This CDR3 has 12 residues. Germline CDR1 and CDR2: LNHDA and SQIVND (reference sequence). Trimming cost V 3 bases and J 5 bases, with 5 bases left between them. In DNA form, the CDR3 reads TGTGCCAGTAGTATGCGGCATCAGCCCCAGCATTTT. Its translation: CASSMRHQPQHF.

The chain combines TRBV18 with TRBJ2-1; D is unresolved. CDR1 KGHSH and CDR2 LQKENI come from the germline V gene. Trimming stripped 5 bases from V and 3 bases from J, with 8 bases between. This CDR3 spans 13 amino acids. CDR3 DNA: TGTGCCAGCTCAACTGACAACTACAATGAGCAGTTCTTC. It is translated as CASSTDNYNEQFF. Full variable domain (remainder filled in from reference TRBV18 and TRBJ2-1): NAGVMQNPRHLVRRRGQEARLRCSPMKGHSHVYWYRQLPEEGLKFMVYLQKENIIDESGMPKERFSAEFPKEGPSILRIQQVVRGDSAAYFCASSTDNYNEQFFGPGTRLTVL.

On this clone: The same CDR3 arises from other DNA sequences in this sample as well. Here the CDR3 DNA reads TGTGCCAGCAGGACAGCGAACTATGGCTACACCTTC. Encoded protein: CASRTANYGYTF. The chain has TRBV27 and TRBJ1-2; D might be TRBD1 (5 bases). Germline V gene lookup returns CDR1 MNHEY and CDR2 SMNVEV (reference sequence). V was cut by 6 bases and J by 2 bases, with 7 bases left in between. The CDR3 consists of 12 residues.

The CDR3 loop reads CASSQVLGLARYNEQFF. CDR3 nucleotide sequence: TGTGCCAGCAGCCAAGTTCTGGGACTAGCGAGGTACAATGAGCAGTTCTTC. The chain combines TRBV14 with TRBJ2-1, with TRBD2 matching over 10 bases. V gave up 1 base and J gave up 4 bases; unmatched junction bases: 7. The germline V gene has CDR1 SGHDN and CDR2 FVKESK. The CDR3 loop spans 17 amino acids.

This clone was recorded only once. CDR3 loop: CASSQDLGLGYTGELFF. CDR3 bases: TGCGCCAGCAGCCAAGATTTGGGACTAGGGTACACCGGGGAGCTGTTTTTT. This chain joins TRBV4-1 and TRBJ2-2, with 8 bases lining up with TRBD2. This CDR3 region has 17 residues. Germline V gives CDR1 MGHRA, CDR2 YSYEKL. V shed 0 bases, J shed 3 bases, and the junction held 6 bases outside the gene matches.

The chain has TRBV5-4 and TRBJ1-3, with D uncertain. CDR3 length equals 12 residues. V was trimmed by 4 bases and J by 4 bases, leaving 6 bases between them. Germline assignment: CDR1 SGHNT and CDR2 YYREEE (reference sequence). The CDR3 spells CASSNQGNTIYF. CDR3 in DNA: TGTGCCAGCAGCAATCAGGGAAACACCATATATTTT.

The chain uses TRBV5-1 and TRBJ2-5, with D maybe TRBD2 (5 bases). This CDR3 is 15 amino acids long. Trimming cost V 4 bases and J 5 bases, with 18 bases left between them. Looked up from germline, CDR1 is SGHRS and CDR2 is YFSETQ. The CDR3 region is CASSDRTRARETQYF. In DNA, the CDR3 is TGCGCCAGCAGCGACCGTACTAGAGCCCGCGAGACCCAGTACTTC. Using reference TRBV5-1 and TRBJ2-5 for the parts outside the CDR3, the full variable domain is KAGVTQTPRYLIKTRGQQVTLSCSPISGHRSVSWYQQTPGQGLQFLFEYFSETQRNKGNFPGRFSGRQFSNSRSEMNVSTLELGDSALYLCASSDRTRARETQYFGPGTRLLVL.

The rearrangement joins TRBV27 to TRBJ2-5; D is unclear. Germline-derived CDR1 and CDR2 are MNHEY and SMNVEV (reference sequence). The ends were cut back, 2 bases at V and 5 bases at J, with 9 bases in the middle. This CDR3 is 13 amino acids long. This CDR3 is CASSLAAWETQYF. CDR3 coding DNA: TGTGCCAGCAGTTTAGCCGCGTGGGAGACCCAGTACTTC.

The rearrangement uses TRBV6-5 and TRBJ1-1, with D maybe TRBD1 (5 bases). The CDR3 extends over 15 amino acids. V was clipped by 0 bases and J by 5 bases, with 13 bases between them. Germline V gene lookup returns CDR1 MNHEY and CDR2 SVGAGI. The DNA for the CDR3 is TGTGCCAGCAGTTACTCCACCGGGGGTAGGACTGAAGCTTTCTTT. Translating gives CASSYSTGGRTEAFF.

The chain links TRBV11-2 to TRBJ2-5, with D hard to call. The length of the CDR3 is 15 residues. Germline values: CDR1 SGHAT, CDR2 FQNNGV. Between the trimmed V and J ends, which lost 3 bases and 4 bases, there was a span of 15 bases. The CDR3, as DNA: TGTGCCAGCAGCTTCACTGCCCAGGCACGAGAGACCCAGTACTTC. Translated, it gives CASSFTAQARETQYF.

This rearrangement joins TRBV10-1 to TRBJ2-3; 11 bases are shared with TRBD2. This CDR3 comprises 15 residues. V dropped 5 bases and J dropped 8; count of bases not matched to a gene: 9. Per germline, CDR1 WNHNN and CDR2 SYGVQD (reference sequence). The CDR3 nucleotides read TGCGCCAGCAGTACTAGCGGGAGCCCTCCCAGTACGCAGTATTTT. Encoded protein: CASSTSGSPPSTQYF.

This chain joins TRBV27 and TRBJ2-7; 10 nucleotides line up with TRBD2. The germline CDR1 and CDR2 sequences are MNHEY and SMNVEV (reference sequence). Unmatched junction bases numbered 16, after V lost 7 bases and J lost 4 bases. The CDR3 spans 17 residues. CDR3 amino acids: CASIPGRERGGPYEQYF. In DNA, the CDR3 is TGTGCCAGCATTCCAGGTAGGGAGCGGGGGGGTCCGTACGAGCAGTACTTC.

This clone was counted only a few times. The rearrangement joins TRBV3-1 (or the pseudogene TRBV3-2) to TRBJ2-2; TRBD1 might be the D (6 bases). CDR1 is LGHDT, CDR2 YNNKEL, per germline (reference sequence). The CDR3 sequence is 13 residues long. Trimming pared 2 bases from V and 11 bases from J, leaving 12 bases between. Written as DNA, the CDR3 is TGTGCCAGCAGCCAATGGGGGCCGGGAGAGCTGTTTTTT. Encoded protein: CASSQWGPGELFF.